These T cell receptor beta chains were read from a single sample in a study of T cell repertoires in cytomegalovirus infection. In TCRdb, the reads were re-called with MiXCR into one record per CDR3 protein. The repertoire holds some 500,000 distinct CDR3 sequences, with almost 40% as singletons. These TCRs' antigens remain unknown. The sequences come from cultured PBMCs, collected from culture after CMV antigen stimulation. The receptors here all came from a human donor in good health (CMV status not recorded). Some clones in this sample may be carry-over from other donors' samples. The conserved cysteine and the conserved F or W are not part of the CDR3 here. Each record gives: V gene, CDR3 protein.

>TRBV4-1
ASSGQPAVDEQF
>TRBV7-9
ASSSGQRNSPLH
>TRBV10-3
AISESGGNPGEAF
>TRBV28
ASSTSGTGRNLARITTQY
>TRBV20-1
SAREAYTGELF
>TRBV6-6
AVSRAGSYNEQF
>TRBV12-3/TRBV12-4
ASSLSEEAF
>TRBV5-6
ASSLEGHRRTEAF
>TRBV7-2
ASSARSYTVNGELF
>TRBV12-3/TRBV12-4
ASSFRRTNEKLF
>TRBV7-6
ASSNSASITYNEQF
>TRBV19
ASSGTTSGGSYEQY
>TRBV6-2/TRBV6-3
ASSDTGVQETQY
>TRBV7-2
ASSLRTVHTIY
>TRBV18
ASSPWTSGGYNEQF
>TRBV6-2/TRBV6-3
ASPRTSGGDTGETQY
>TRBV19
ASSDFDRAEAF
>TRBV12-3/TRBV12-4
ASRPDSTEQF
>TRBV20-1
SARDLGFTEAF
>TRBV7-2
ASSSLAGVPQY
>TRBV2
ASLRGPFSEKLF
>TRBV28
ASSQAVVRVLGEQF
>TRBV7-2
ASSVTRMGQPQH
>TRBV6-1
ASSRGQSMNTEAF
>TRBV4-1
ASSQRGNLDTQY